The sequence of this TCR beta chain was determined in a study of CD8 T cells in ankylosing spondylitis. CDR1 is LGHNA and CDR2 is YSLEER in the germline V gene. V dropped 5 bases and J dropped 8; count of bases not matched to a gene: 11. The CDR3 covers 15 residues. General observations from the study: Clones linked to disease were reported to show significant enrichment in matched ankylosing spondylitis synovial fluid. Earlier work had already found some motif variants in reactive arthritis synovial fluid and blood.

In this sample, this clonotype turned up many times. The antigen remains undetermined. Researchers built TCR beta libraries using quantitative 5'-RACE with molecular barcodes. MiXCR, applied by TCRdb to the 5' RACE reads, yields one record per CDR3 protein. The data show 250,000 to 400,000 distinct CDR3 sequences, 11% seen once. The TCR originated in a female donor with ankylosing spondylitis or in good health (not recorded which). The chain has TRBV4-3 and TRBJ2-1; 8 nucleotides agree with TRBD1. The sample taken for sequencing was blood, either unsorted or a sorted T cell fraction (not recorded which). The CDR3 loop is CASSGGQGIVDEQFF. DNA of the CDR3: TGCGCCAGCAGCGGCGGACAGGGAATTGTAGATGAGCAGTTCTTC.